A single sample gave rise to the 2 T cell receptor beta chains below, sequenced in a study of tumor-infiltrating lymphocytes in oesophageal squamous cell carcinoma. TCRdb re-called the PCR reads through MiXCR, storing one row per CDR3 protein. The sample has approximately 20,000 distinct CDR3 sequences, more than 35% seen once; the top ten hold less than 45%. Sequencing was carried out using esophageal tumor tissue. The receptors shown here come from a male donor with esophageal squamous cell carcinoma.

The V and J genes are TRBV7-2 and TRBJ2-2, with D perhaps matching TRBD2 (7 bases). Germline loops: CDR1 SGHTA, CDR2 FQGNSA. The CDR3 is 13 amino acids. V was clipped by 1 base and J by 10 bases, with 10 bases between them. CDR3 coding DNA: TGTGCCAGCAGCTTAGGCCGGGGGGCGGAGCTGTTTTTT. This codes for CASSLGRGAELFF.

This clonotype was recorded at least ten times. A much larger clone is a single base away; this may be a read error. The rearrangement links TRBV7-2 to TRBJ2-7; 7 bases match TRBD2. V dropped 4 bases and J dropped 7; count of bases not matched to a gene: 13. There are 15 residues in the CDR3. Germline loops: CDR1 SGHTA, CDR2 FQGNSA. CDR3 bases: TGTGCCAGCAGCTCGACTAGCACTTCCTACAATGAGCAGTACTTC. Its protein is CASSSTSTSYNEQYF.